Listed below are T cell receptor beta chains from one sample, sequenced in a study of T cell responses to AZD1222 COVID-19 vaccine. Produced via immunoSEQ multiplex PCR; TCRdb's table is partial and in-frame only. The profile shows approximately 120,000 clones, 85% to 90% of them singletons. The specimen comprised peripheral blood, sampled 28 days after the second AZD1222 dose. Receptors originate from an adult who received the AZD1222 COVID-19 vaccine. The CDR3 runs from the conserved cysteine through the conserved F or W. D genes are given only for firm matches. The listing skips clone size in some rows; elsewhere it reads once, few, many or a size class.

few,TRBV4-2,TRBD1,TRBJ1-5,CASSLTPPQGRLSNQPQHF,TGTGCCAGCAGCCTAACTCCCCCACAGGGGAGGCTTAGCAATCAGCCCCAGCATTTT
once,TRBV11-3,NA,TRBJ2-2,CASSLSGVGTGELFF,TGTGCCAGCAGCTTATCCGGAGTGGGTACCGGGGAGCTGTTTTTT
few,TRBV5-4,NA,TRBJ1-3,CASSLDPQGIGDTIYF,TGTGCCAGCAGCTTGGACCCCCAGGGGATTGGGGACACCATATATTTT
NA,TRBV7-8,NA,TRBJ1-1,CASSLSVGSMNTEAFF,TGTGCCAGCAGCTTATCTGTGGGGTCCATGAACACTGAAGCTTTCTTT
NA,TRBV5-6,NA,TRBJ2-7,CASSSTILGTGNF,TGTGCCAGCAGCTCGACCATCCTTGGGACGGGAAACTTC
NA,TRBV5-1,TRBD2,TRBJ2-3,CASSLSLAGTDTQYF,TGCGCCAGCAGCTTGTCACTAGCGGGGACAGATACGCAGTATTTT
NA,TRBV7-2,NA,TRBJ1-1,CASSLAQPPADTEAFF,TGTGCCAGCAGCTTAGCCCAACCCCCAGCGGACACTGAAGCTTTCTTT
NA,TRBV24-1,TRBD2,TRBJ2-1,CATSAVAGGAYNEQFF,TGTGCCACCAGTGCCGTAGCGGGAGGAGCCTACAATGAGCAGTTCTTC
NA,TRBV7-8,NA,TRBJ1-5,CASSLAGDSNQPQHF,TGTGCCAGCAGCTTAGCCGGAGACAGCAATCAGCCCCAGCATTTT
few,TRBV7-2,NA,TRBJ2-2,CASSFRAGGHGELFF,TGTGCCAGCAGCTTCCGCGCCGGGGGCCACGGGGAGCTGTTTTTT
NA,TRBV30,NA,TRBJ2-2,CAWSQNRETGELFF,TGTGCCTGGAGTCAAAACAGGGAGACCGGGGAGCTGTTTTTT
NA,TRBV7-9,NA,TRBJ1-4,CASSLGKPNEKLFF,TGTGCCAGCAGCTTAGGGAAACCCAATGAAAAACTGTTTTTT
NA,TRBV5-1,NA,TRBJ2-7,CASSFVLGQEQYF,TGCGCCAGCAGCTTCGTACTCGGGCAAGAGCAGTACTTC
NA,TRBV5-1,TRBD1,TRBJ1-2,CASRRDSVNYGYTF,TGCGCCAGCAGACGGGACAGTGTTAACTATGGCTACACCTTC
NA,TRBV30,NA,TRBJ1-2,CAWKQGLLNYGYTF,TGTGCCTGGAAGCAGGGCCTCCTTAACTATGGCTACACCTTC
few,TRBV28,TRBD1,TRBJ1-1,CAARQGNTEAFF,TGTGCCGCAAGACAGGGGAACACTGAAGCTTTCTTT
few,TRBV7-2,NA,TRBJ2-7,CASSLYSREQYF,TGTGCCAGCAGCCTCTATTCGAGGGAGCAGTACTTC
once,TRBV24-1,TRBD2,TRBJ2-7,CATSDPGTSGSYEQYF,TGTGCCACCAGTGACCCCGGGACTAGCGGTTCCTACGAGCAGTACTTC
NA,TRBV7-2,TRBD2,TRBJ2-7,CASSSKLAGGLYEQYF,TGTGCCAGCAGCTCAAAACTAGCGGGGGGGCTCTACGAGCAGTACTTC
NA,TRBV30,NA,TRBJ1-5,CAWSGRTAYSNQPQHF,TGTGCCTGGAGTGGCCGGACAGCATATAGCAATCAGCCCCAGCATTTT
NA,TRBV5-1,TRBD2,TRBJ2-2,CASSFLAREGGELFF,TGCGCCAGCAGCTTCTTGGCCAGGGAGGGCGGGGAGCTGTTTTTT
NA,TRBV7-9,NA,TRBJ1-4,CASSLPGRWEKLFF,TGTGCCAGCAGCTTACCCGGACGGTGGGAAAAACTGTTTTTT
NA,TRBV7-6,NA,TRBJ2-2,CASSLGSGELFF,TGTGCCAGCAGCTTAGGGTCCGGGGAGCTGTTTTTT
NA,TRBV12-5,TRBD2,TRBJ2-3,CASGAPGGKATDTQYF,TGTGCTAGTGGTGCCCCGGGGGGGAAGGCGACAGATACGCAGTATTTT
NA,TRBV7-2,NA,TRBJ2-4,CASSLRHGGVYIQYF,TGTGCCAGCAGCTTACGACATGGGGGCGTGTACATTCAGTACTTC
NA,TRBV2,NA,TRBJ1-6,CASKGRLYSPLHF,TGTGCCAGCAAGGGCAGGTTATACTCACCCCTCCACTTT
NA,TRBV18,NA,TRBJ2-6,CASSPGPSGANVLTF,TGTGCCAGCTCACCGGGACCCTCTGGGGCCAACGTCCTGACTTTC
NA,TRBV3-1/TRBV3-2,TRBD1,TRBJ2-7,CASSQPIRDSLNGEQYF,TGTGCCAGCAGCCAACCGATCAGGGACAGCCTGAATGGCGAGCAGTACTTC
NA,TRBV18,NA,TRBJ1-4,CASSPGGSGEKLFF,TGTGCCAGCTCACCAGGAGGATCGGGTGAAAAACTGTTTTTT
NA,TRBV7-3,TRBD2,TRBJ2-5,CASSLIAGGPETQYF,TGTGCCAGCAGCTTAATCGCGGGGGGGCCGGAGACCCAGTACTTC
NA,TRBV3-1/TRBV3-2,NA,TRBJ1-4,CASSPGDGGKLFF,TGTGCCAGCAGCCCGGGGGACGGTGGGAAACTGTTTTTT
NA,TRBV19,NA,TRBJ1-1,CASDPGTTSQAFF,TGTGCCAGTGACCCCGGGACTACGTCGCAAGCTTTCTTT
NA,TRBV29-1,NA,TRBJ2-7,CSVKTAEGLYEQYF,TGCAGCGTCAAAACGGCGGAAGGACTCTACGAGCAGTACTTC
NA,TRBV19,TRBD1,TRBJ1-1,CASSRTGNTEAFF,TGTGCCAGTAGCAGGACAGGGAACACTGAAGCTTTCTTT
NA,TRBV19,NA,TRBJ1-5,CASSASELLRDQPQHF,TGTGCCAGTAGTGCGAGCGAACTCTTACGGGATCAGCCCCAGCATTTT
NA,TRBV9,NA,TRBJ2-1,CASSVVLAFEQFF,TGTGCCAGCAGCGTAGTGTTAGCTTTTGAGCAGTTCTTC
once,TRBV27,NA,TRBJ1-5,CASSLRAGVYDQPQHF,TGTGCCAGCAGTTTACGGGCAGGGGTGTACGATCAGCCCCAGCATTTT
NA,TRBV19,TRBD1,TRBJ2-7,CASSWGQEAFYEQYF,TGTGCCAGTAGCTGGGGACAGGAAGCTTTCTACGAGCAGTACTTC
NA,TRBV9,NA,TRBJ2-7,CASSVAIGQPYEQYF,TGTGCCAGCAGCGTAGCCATCGGACAGCCCTACGAGCAGTACTTC
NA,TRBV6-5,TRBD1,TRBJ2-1,CASTTGGEQFF,TGTGCCAGCACGACAGGGGGCGAGCAGTTCTTC
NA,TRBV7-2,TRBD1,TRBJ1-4,CASSLAGTGVREKLFF,TGTGCCAGCAGCTTGGCCGGGACAGGGGTTAGGGAAAAACTGTTTTTT
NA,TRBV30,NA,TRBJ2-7,CASGDLRAFEQYF,TGTGCCTCCGGCGACTTGCGGGCTTTCGAGCAGTACTTC
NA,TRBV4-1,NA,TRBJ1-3,CASSQVRVTGISGNTIYF,TGCGCCAGCAGCCAAGTTCGGGTGACAGGTATCTCTGGAAACACCATATATTTT
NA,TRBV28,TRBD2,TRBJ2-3,CASSARLAGTDTQYF,TGTGCCAGCAGCGCCAGACTAGCGGGGACAGATACGCAGTATTTT
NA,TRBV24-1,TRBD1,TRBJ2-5,CATSLSDRGRETQYF,TGTGCCACCAGCCTTTCGGACAGGGGGAGAGAGACCCAGTACTTC
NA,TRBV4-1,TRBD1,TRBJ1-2,CASSQRRGQDNYGYTF,TGCGCCAGCAGCCAACGTCGGGGACAGGATAACTATGGCTACACCTTC
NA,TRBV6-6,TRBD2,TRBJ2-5,CASSYPGLAGEETQYF,TGTGCCAGCAGTTACCCGGGACTAGCGGGGGAAGAGACCCAGTACTTC